The sequence of this T cell receptor beta chain was determined in a study of Graves' ophthalmopathy and Graves' hyperthyroidism. Amplification from RNA transcripts yielded the TCR beta CDR3 regions. The workflow started with a first-round RT-PCR run with HTBI primers and then moved on to a second-round multiplex PCR. TCRdb re-analysed the multiplex PCR reads in MiXCR, keeping a single row per CDR3 protein. In the table there are roughly 350,000 distinct CDR3 sequences, roughly a sixth of which are singletons. Trimming shortened V by 4 bases and J by 5 bases, and 18 bases separated the two germline ends. The CDR3 totals 15 residues. The germline V gene encodes CDR1 SEHNR and CDR2 FQNEAQ (reference sequence).

The TCR sequence derives from an adult woman with stable Graves' hyperthyroidism. The genes are TRBV7-9 and TRBJ2-7; tentative D call: TRBD2 (6 bases). The sequenced material came from peripheral blood. For the CDR3, the DNA is TGTGCCAGCAGCTCCATCCGAGGGACTCTCCACGAGCAGTACTTC. Amino acids: CASSSIRGTLHEQYF.